Presented here are 17 T cell receptor beta chains from one specimen sequenced in a study of T cell repertoires and HLA-DP antigens. Clones were read by immunoSEQ multiplex PCR, and TCRdb kept only the in-frame ones, dropping some. The sample holds about 73,000 clones, about 80% seen once. These receptors lack a known antigen. The sample consisted of CD4+ T cells from PBMCs. The source is a man aged 55-75 years in good health and CMV-seronegative.

The genes are TRBV7-9 and TRBJ1-1, with TRBD1 as a possible D gene (5 bases). Germline CDR1 is SEHNR and CDR2 is FQNEAQ (reference sequence). V dropped 4 bases and J dropped 4 bases, with 10 bases sitting between them. This CDR3 is built from 13 residues. The CDR3 bases are TGTGCCAGCAGCTCCTCAGGGAGCACTGAAGCTTTCTTT. It is translated as CASSSSGSTEAFF.

The J gene is TRBJ2-7, the V gene TRBV5-1, with TRBD2 matching 7 bases. The CDR3 runs to 15 residues. Germline V gene sequence: CDR1 SGHRS, CDR2 YFSETQ. V lost 0 bases, J lost 3 bases, and 6 bases stayed unmatched. The chain's CDR3 is CASSLDGGGYYEQYV. CDR3 sequence (DNA): TGCGCCAGCAGCTTGGACGGGGGAGGGTACTACGAGCAGTACGTC.

The genes are TRBV19 and TRBJ1-2; D is undetermined. Deletions cut 5 bases from V and 5 bases from J, with 12 bases between. Germline loops: CDR1 LNHDA, CDR2 SQIVND (reference sequence). The CDR3 is 13 residues long. CDR3 loop: CASSPDGYYGYTF. The CDR3 nucleotides are TGTGCCAGTAGTCCTGACGGCTATTATGGCTACACCTTC.

The rearrangement joins TRBV5-1 to TRBJ2-3; 10 bases line up with TRBD1. The CDR3 runs to 14 residues. After removal of 7 bases from V and 4 bases from J, the junction contained 6 bases not matched to a gene. The germline gives CDR1 SGHRS, CDR2 YFSETQ. The CDR3 loop is CASDPTGGADTQYF. The CDR3 nucleotides read TGCGCCAGCGATCCGACAGGGGGCGCAGATACGCAGTATTTT.

The gene calls are TRBV27 and TRBJ1-1; no firm D call. Germline V CDR1 and CDR2: MNHEY, SMNVEV (reference sequence). CDR3 size: 14 residues. V shed 3 bases and J shed 4 bases, with 12 bases lying between them. Here the CDR3 DNA reads TGTGCCAGCAGTTTTTCAACAAGCGGCACTGAAGCTTTCTTT. Its protein product is CASSFSTSGTEAFF.

The V call is TRBV5-3, the J call TRBJ2-7; 7 bases map to TRBD2. TRBV5-3 carries the ORF label, with uncertain function. The CDR3 totals 14 residues. With 5 bases clipped from V and 4 bases from J, the junction kept 9 bases outside the gene matches. The CDR3 reads CARSERGYPYEQYV. CDR3 DNA: TGTGCCAGAAGTGAGCGGGGCTATCCTTACGAGCAGTACGTC.

The J gene is TRBJ2-3, the V gene TRBV2, with 9 bases lining up with TRBD2. In germline, CDR1 is SNHLY, CDR2 FYNNEI. V gave up 6 bases and J gave up 2 bases; unmatched junction bases: 3. The CDR3 runs 14 residues. CDR3 region: CASRTSGTTDTQYF. In DNA form, the CDR3 reads TGTGCCAGCAGGACTAGCGGCACCACAGATACGCAGTATTTT.

V gene TRBV11-2 combines with J gene TRBJ2-1, with 7 bases lining up with TRBD2. The V gene end was trimmed by 0 bases and the J gene end by 15 bases; junction bases not matched to a gene: 5. The CDR3 runs 12 residues. CDR1 and CDR2 (germline): SGHAT, FQNNGV. Here the CDR3 reads CASSLDGTTSFF. CDR3 bases: TGTGCCAGCAGCTTAGATGGGACTACGTCGTTCTTC.

The CDR3 reads CASSLGRATDTQYF. CDR3 bases: TGTGCCAGCAGCTTGGGCAGGGCTACAGATACGCAGTATTTT. The gene calls are TRBV11-3 and TRBJ2-3, with D tentatively TRBD1 (5 bases). The CDR3 length is 14 residues. V was shortened by 3 bases and J by 3 bases, with 10 bases between the two germline ends. The V gene's germline CDR1 is SGHNT and CDR2 YENEEA. The full variable domain, rest sourced from reference TRBV11-3 and TRBJ2-3, is EAGVVQSPRYKIIEKKQPVAFWCNPISGHNTLYWYLQNLGQGPELLIRYENEEAVDDSQLPKDRFSAERLKGVDSTLKIQPAELGDSAVYLCASSLGRATDTQYFGPGTRLTVL.

The chain recombines TRBV28 with TRBJ2-7; the match to TRBD1 covers 7 bases. This CDR3 spans 12 amino acids. Germline V gives CDR1 MDHEN, CDR2 SYDVKM. V was clipped by 6 bases and J by 6 bases; unmatched bases: 5. CDR3 sequence: CASRLAGGEQYF. The DNA for the CDR3 is TGTGCCAGCAGATTAGCAGGGGGCGAGCAGTACTTC.

CDR3 in DNA: TGCGCCAGCAGCTTGGCCGGGACAGGGGCACAAGAGACCCAGTACTTC. Translated: CASSLAGTGAQETQYF. This rearrangement joins TRBV5-1 to TRBJ2-5; 10 bases are shared with TRBD1. V gave up 0 bases and J gave up 2 bases; unmatched junction bases: 4. The CDR3 runs to 16 residues. Looked up from germline, CDR1 is SGHRS and CDR2 is YFSETQ.

The chain has TRBV30 and TRBJ1-2; 7 bases align to TRBD1. Germline CDR1 GTSNPN, CDR2 SVGIG (reference sequence). The V segment lost 3 bases and the J segment 7 bases; nucleotides outside the gene matches: 14. The CDR3 contains 15 residues. CDR3: CAWRGTGAIRGGYTF. CDR3 sequence (DNA): TGTGCCTGGAGGGGAACAGGGGCGATAAGGGGTGGCTACACCTTC.

The chain uses TRBV5-4 and TRBJ1-1; D is unclear. CDR1 and CDR2 from the germline V gene are SGHNT and YYREEE (reference sequence). The V and J ends lost 0 bases and 1 base respectively, with 13 bases between them. The CDR3 extends over 16 amino acids. CDR3: CASSLGGRAGNTEAFF. CDR3 nucleotide sequence: TGTGCCAGCAGCTTGGGGGGTAGGGCCGGGAACACTGAAGCTTTCTTT. Full variable domain (rest looked up from reference TRBV5-4 and TRBJ1-1): ETGVTQSPTHLIKTRGQQVTLRCSSQSGHNTVSWYQQALGQGPQFIFQYYREEENGRGNFPPRFSGLQFPNYSSELNVNALELDDSALYLCASSLGGRAGNTEAFFGQGTRLTVV.

The V gene is TRBV28, the J gene TRBJ2-5, with TRBD2 matching 10 bases. V shed 4 bases, J shed 1 base, and the junction held 21 bases outside the gene matches. Per germline, CDR1 MDHEN and CDR2 SYDVKM. The CDR3 is made up of 21 amino acids. CDR3: CASSSEWDERGGLATQETQYF. The CDR3 bases are TGTGCCAGCAGTTCCGAGTGGGACGAACGAGGGGGACTAGCGACCCAAGAGACCCAGTACTTC.

This clone is medium-sized. This sequence joins TRBV2 and TRBJ1-3; TRBD1 matches 7 bases. V dropped 6 bases and J dropped 0; count of bases not matched to a gene: 5. The germline V gene encodes CDR1 SNHLY and CDR2 FYNNEI. The CDR3 spans 15 residues. The CDR3 coding sequence is TGTGCCAGCAGCGGACAGGATTACTCTGGAAACACCATATATTTT. Its protein is CASSGQDYSGNTIYF.

This sequence joins TRBV7-2 and TRBJ2-1; 9 nucleotides line up with TRBD2. CDR3 size: 18 residues. The ends lost 1 base at V and 0 bases at J; junction bases unmatched: 7. Germline lookup yields CDR1 SGHTA and CDR2 FQGNSA. The chain's CDR3 is CASSLEVRGGSSYNEQFF. The CDR3 region has the DNA TGTGCCAGCAGCTTAGAGGTGCGGGGGGGCTCCTCCTACAATGAGCAGTTCTTC.

J is TRBJ2-7 and V is TRBV5-1; D gene unclear. V was clipped by 5 bases and J by 1 base, with 10 bases between them. CDR1 is SGHRS and CDR2 is YFSETQ in the germline V gene. This CDR3 has 13 amino acids. The CDR3 protein is CASSSDGSYEQYV. The CDR3, as DNA: TGCGCCAGCAGTTCGGACGGTTCCTACGAGCAGTACGTC.